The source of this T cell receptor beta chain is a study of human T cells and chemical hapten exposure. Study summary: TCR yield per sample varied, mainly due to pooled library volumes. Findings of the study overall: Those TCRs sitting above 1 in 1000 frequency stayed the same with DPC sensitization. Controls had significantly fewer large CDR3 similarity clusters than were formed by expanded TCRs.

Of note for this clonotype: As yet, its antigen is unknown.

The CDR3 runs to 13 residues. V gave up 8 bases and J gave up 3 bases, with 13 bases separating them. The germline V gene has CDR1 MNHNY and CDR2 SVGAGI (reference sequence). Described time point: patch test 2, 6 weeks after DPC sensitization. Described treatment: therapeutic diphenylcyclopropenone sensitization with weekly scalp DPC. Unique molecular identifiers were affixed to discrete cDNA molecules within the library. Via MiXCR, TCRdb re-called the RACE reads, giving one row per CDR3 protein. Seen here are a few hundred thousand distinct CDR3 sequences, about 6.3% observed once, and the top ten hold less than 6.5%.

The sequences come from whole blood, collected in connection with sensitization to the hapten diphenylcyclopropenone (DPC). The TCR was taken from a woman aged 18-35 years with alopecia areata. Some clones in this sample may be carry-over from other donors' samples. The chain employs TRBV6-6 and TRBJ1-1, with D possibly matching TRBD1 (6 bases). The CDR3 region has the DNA TGTGCCAGCCGGACAGAGAGCTACACTGAAGCTTTCTTT. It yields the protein CASRTESYTEAFF.